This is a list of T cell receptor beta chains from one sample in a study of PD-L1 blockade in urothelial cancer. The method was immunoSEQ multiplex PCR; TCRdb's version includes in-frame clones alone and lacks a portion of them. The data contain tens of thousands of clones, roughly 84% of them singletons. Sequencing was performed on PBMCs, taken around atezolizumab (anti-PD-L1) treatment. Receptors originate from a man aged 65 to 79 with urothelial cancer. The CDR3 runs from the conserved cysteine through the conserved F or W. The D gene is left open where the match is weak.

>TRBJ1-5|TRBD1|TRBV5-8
CASSLRTGGGQPQHF
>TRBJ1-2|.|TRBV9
CASSVDTGANYGYTF
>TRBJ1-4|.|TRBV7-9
CAGWSGEKLFF
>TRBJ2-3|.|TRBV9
CASSVAEGGDTQYF
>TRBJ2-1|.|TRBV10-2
CASRICEQFF
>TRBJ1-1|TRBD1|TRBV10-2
CASRDRGLSEAFF
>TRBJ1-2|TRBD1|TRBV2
CASRAGQAPNYGYTF
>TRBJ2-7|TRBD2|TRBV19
CASSDWRESQGEQYF
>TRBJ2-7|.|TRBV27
CASSFGGGDEQYF
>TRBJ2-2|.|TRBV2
CASSRSDYGELFF
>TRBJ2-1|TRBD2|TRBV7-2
CASSLALAAYNEQFF
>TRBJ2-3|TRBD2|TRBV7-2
CASSSGTSEFTDTQYF
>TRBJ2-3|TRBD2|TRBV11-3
CASSPTPLAGGADTQYF
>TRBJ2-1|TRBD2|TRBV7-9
CASSRGGNEQFF
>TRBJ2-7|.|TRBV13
CASSAPSGDSYEQYF
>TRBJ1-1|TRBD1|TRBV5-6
CASTRGQANTEAFF
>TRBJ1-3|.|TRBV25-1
CASSDHQGNTIYF
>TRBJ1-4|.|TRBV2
CASRARVTNEKLFF
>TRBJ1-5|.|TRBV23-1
CASSHGGGIYQPQHF
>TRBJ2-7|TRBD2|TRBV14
CASSQTVWGLQYEQYF
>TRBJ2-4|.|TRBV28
CASSYESPSELAKNIQYF
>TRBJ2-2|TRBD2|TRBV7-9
CASSLSGGLAGRGELFF
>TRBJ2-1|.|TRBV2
CASSEAPREQFF
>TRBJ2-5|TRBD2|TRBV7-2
CASSRLAGEGETQYF
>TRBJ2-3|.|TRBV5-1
CASSLQVGARGTDTQYF
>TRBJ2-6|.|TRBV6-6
CASTEGAGGANVLTF
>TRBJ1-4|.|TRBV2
CASSAESLIAEKLFF
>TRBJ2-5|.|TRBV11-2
CASSPAMTQYF
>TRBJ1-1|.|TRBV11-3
CASSEPFGATEAFF
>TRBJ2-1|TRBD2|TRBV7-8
CASSFASGNEQFF
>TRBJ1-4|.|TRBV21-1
CASSNGNRTTNEKLFF
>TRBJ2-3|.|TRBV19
CASSRVGGTDTQYF
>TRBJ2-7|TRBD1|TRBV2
CASSLTWGQGDEQYF
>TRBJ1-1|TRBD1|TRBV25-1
CASSDAQGAGTEAFF
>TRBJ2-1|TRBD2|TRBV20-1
CSALLAHEQFF
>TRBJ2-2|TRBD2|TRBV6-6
CASRGGANTGELFF
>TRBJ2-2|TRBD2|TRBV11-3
CASRSTSGDTNTGELFF
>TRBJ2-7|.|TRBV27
CASSLSSASYEQYF
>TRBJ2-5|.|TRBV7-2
CASSLGARGTTTETQYF
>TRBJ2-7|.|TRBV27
CASSLPDRAEQYF